A single sample is the source of the 7 T cell receptor beta chains below, sequenced in a study of response to subunit inactivated influenza vaccine. TCRdb reanalysed the RT-PCR reads using MiXCR and keeps one entry per CDR3 protein. Of about 520,000 distinct CDR3 sequences listed, about a tenth were seen once; the top ten hold about an eighth. The sequenced sample was PBMCs from blood, obtained roughly 6 weeks after vaccination. These receptors were taken from a man aged 45 to 65 who received an inactivated influenza vaccine.

The chain joins TRBV30 to TRBJ1-2, with a weak D call TRBD1 (5 bases). The CDR3 length is 13 residues. Germline V lookup: CDR1 GTSNPN, CDR2 SVGIG (reference sequence). V lost 2 bases and J lost 8, with 15 bases in between. The CDR3 sequence: CAWSSPYGGGYTF. The CDR3 DNA sequence: TGTGCCTGGAGTTCACCCTATGGGGGAGGCTACACCTTC. Full variable domain (remainder filled in from reference TRBV30 and TRBJ1-2): SQTIHQWPATLVQPVGSPLSLECTVEGTSNPNLYWYRQAAGRGLQLLFYSVGIGQISSEVPQNLSASRPQDRQFILSSKKLLLSDSGFYLCAWSSPYGGGYTFGSGTRLTVV.

The table lists this clonotype with many counts. This rearrangement joins TRBV20-1 to TRBJ2-3; D unresolved. The V gene lost 4 bases and the J gene lost 6 bases, with 5 bases spanning the gap. This CDR3 spans 10 amino acids. Germline V CDR1 and CDR2: DFQATT, SNEGSKA (reference sequence). The CDR3 spells CSAITDTQYF. CDR3 bases: TGCAGTGCTATCACGGATACGCAGTATTTT.

The rearrangement links TRBV3-1 to TRBJ2-3; D not resolved. Germline lookup yields CDR1 LGHDT and CDR2 YNNKEL (reference sequence). V gave up 1 base and J gave up 6 bases, with 8 bases separating them. The length of the CDR3 is 13 residues. The CDR3 loop is CASSQVPPDTQYF. CDR3 bases: TGTGCCAGCAGCCAAGTGCCACCGGATACGCAGTATTTT.

This clonotype was seen many times. The gene calls are TRBV27 and TRBJ2-1, with 9 bases lining up with TRBD2. The germline V gene has CDR1 MNHEY and CDR2 SMNVEV (reference sequence). Trimming at V came to 6 bases and at J to 2 bases, leaving 5 bases not matched to a gene. The CDR3 consists of 15 residues. The CDR3 nucleotides are TGTGCCAGCAGCTTGATAGCGGGGGCCTACAATGAGCAGTTCTTC. It specifies CASSLIAGAYNEQFF.

This clonotype has at least ten counts. The rearrangement links TRBV4-3 to TRBJ1-2, with 12 bases lining up with TRBD1. This CDR3 is 14 amino acids long. The junction had 1 base not matched to a gene; V was cut back by 3 bases and J by 5 bases. CDR1 is LGHNA, CDR2 YSLEER, per germline. CDR3 protein: CASSQGQGAYGYTF. DNA for the CDR3: TGCGCCAGCAGCCAGGGACAGGGGGCTTATGGCTACACCTTC.

This clonotype was counted many times. The rearrangement links TRBV4-3 to TRBJ2-1, with D tentatively TRBD1 (7 bases). Germline CDR1 and CDR2: LGHNA and YSLEER. The CDR3 consists of 18 residues. Trimming left V 0 bases short and J 4 bases short, with 19 bases between. CDR3 bases: TGCGCCAGCAGCCAAGAACAGGGGTCGGGGGCCAGGTACAATGAGCAGTTCTTC. Protein: CASSQEQGSGARYNEQFF.

This chain connects TRBV12-3 or TRBV12-4 to TRBJ2-3; a possible D gene is TRBD1 (6 bases). The V gene lost 4 bases and the J gene lost 6 bases, with 17 bases spanning the gap. This CDR3 comprises 15 residues. This CDR3 is CASSSQGQARDTQYF. The CDR3, as DNA: TGTGCCAGCAGTTCCCAGGGGCAGGCCCGGGATACGCAGTATTTT.